What follows is one TCR beta chain and its context. What it binds is not known. Trimming left V 4 bases short and J 5 bases short, with 10 bases between. CDR1 is SGHRS and CDR2 is YFSETQ in the germline V gene. The CDR3 runs 12 residues. The assay was immunoSEQ multiplex PCR, and TCRdb's table has in-frame clones only and misses some. Of over 65,000 clones listed, about 78% were seen once; the top ten hold more than 20%. The data derive from a study of T cell responses to AZD1222 COVID-19 vaccine. Turning to the study itself: Second doses that came at about 4 or about 12 weeks were put together. Study-level points and caveats: Targets within unmutated variant regions were reportedly found for nearly half of spike-specific TCRs.

This chain uses TRBV5-1 with TRBJ2-7; D could derive from TRBD1 or TRBD2 (5 bases each). The sequence came from an adult in good health. Source: peripheral blood, taken on day 0 of AZD1222 vaccination. For the CDR3, the DNA is TGCGCCAGCAGCGGTATGGGGGACGAGCAGTACTTC. As protein: CASSGMGDEQYF.